This T cell receptor (beta chain) was profiled in a study of control samples from healthy donors and cancer patients. The repertoire was sequenced with immunoSEQ multiplex PCR; TCRdb's copy has only in-frame clones and lacks some. Among 150,000 to 200,000 clones listed, 96% were seen once. CDR3 length: 15 amino acids. The germline V gene encodes CDR1 SGHDN and CDR2 FVKESK. V lost 6 bases and J lost 0, with 11 bases in between. This TCR came from a woman younger than 45 in good health. Input material: blood. The V and J genes are TRBV14 and TRBJ2-2; TRBD2 is a possible D gene (6 bases). The CDR3 loop is CASRNSGANTGELFF. The CDR3 nucleotides read TGTGCCAGCAGAAATAGCGGAGCGAACACCGGGGAGCTGTTTTTT.